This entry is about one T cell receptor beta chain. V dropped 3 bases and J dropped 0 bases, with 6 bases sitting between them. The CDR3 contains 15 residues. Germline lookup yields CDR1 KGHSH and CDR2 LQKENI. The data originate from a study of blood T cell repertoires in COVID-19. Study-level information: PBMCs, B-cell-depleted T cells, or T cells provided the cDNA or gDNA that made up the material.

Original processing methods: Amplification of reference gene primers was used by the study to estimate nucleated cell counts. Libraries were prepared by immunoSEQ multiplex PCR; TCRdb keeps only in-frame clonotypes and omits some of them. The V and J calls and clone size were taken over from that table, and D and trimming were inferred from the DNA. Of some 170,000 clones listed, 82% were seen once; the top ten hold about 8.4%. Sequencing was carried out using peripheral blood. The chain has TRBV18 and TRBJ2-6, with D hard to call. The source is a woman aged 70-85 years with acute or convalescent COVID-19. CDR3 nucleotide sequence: TGTGCCAGCTCACCCTCAGGCTCTGGGGCCAACGTCCTGACTTTC. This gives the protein CASSPSGSGANVLTF. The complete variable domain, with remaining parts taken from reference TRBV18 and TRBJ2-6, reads NAGVMQNPRHLVRRRGQEARLRCSPMKGHSHVYWYRQLPEEGLKFMVYLQKENIIDESGMPKERFSAEFPKEGPSILRIQQVVRGDSAAYFCASSPSGSGANVLTFGAGSRLTVL.